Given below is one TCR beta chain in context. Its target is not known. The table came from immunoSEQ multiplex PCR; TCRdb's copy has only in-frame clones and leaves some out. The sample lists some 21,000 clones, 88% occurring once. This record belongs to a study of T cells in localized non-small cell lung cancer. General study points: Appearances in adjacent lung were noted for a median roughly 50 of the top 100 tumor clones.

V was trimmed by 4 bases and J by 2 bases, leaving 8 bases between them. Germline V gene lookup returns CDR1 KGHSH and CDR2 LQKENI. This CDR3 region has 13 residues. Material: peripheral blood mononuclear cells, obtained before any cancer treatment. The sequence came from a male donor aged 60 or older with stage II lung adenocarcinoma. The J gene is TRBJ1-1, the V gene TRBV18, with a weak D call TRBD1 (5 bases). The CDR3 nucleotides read TGTGCCAGCTCACTCGACAGAAACACTGAAGCTTTCTTT. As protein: CASSLDRNTEAFF.